These 8 T cell receptor beta chains were all obtained from the same sample, sequenced in a study of beta chain features in type 1 diabetes. Every isolated RNA sample was fully reverse transcribed, so sequencing captured expressed TCRB transcripts. The data were produced by immunoSEQ multiplex PCR, yet TCRdb's version contains in-frame clones alone and is incomplete. The data hold 280,000 or so clones, with about 15% observed a single time. Overall study findings and caveats: Among patients with Type 1 diabetes, TCRB CDR3s were moderately but significantly shorter in every one of the four CD4+ subsets.

No antigen has been identified for these receptors. Sequencing was carried out using naive CD4+ T cells from blood. These receptors were obtained from a man in his late teens or twenties with type 1 diabetes.

The J gene is TRBJ1-3, the V gene TRBV30, with a possible D match to TRBD1 (5 bases). This CDR3 spans 15 amino acids. The V gene's germline CDR1 is GTSNPN and CDR2 SVGIG (reference sequence). V lost 3 bases and J 0 bases, leaving 12 bases between the germline ends. CDR3 amino acids: CAWRGVSFSGNTIYF. The DNA for the CDR3 is TGTGCCTGGAGAGGGGTCTCCTTCTCTGGAAACACCATATATTTT.

The chain recombines TRBV10-3 with TRBJ2-5, with D tentatively TRBD1 (6 bases). The V end lost 6 bases, the J end lost 5 bases, and 16 bases lay between the germline ends. CDR3 size: 14 residues. Per the germline V gene, CDR1 is ENHRY and CDR2 is SYGVKD. CDR3 in DNA: TGTGCCATCAGGGGGGCAGGGGCGGCGGAGACCCAGTACTTC. Translating it yields CAIRGAGAAETQYF.

This clone appeared a few times. This chain joins TRBV29-1 and TRBJ1-1, with 7 bases lining up with TRBD1. The V and J ends lost 5 bases and 0 bases, in that order; junction bases with no gene match: 3. Germline V gene sequence: CDR1 SQVTM, CDR2 ANQGSEA. The CDR3 totals 13 residues. The CDR3 spells CSVIQGMNTEAFF. Written as DNA, the CDR3 is TGCAGCGTTATACAGGGGATGAACACTGAAGCTTTCTTT.

J is TRBJ2-7 and V is TRBV15; 8 bases map to TRBD2. CDR3 size: 15 residues. V trimming: 5 bases; J trimming: 6 bases; junction bases outside the gene matches: 12. CDR1 is LNHNV and CDR2 is YYDKDF in the germline V gene (reference sequence). CDR3 in DNA: TGTGCCACCAGCCGTTACGGGGGGGCTTTAGGCGAGCAGTACTTC. Translation: CATSRYGGALGEQYF. Variable domain in full (rest from reference TRBV15 and TRBJ2-7): DAMVIQNPRYQVTQFGKPVTLSCSQTLNHNVMYWYQQKSSQAPKLLFHYYDKDFNNEADTPDNFQSRRPNTSFCFLDIRSPGLGDTAMYLCATSRYGGALGEQYFGPGTRLTVT.

In its sample, this clone was seen many times. The chain recombines TRBV29-1 with TRBJ2-1; TRBD2 matches 9 bases. Germline V gene sequence: CDR1 SQVTM, CDR2 ANQGSEA. Unmatched junction bases numbered 6, after V lost 4 bases and J lost 2 bases. The length of the CDR3 is 15 residues. The CDR3 DNA reads TGCAGCGTTGCACCTCGACTAGCGGCCTACAATGAGCAGTTCTTC. Encoded protein: CSVAPRLAAYNEQFF.

The V gene is TRBV28, the J gene TRBJ1-1, with TRBD1 identical over 7 bases. The V and J ends lost 3 bases and 7 bases, in that order; junction bases with no gene match: 11. There are 15 residues in the CDR3. CDR1 and CDR2 (germline): MDHEN, SYDVKM. The CDR3 region has the DNA TGTGCCAGCAGTTTGGAGGGGGCAGGGAAGGGTGAAGCTTTCTTT. Its protein is CASSLEGAGKGEAFF.

The V call is TRBV30, the J call TRBJ1-1; D might be TRBD1 (5 bases). CDR1 is GTSNPN, CDR2 SVGIG, per germline (reference sequence). V lost 7 bases, J lost 1 base, and 19 bases lay in between. The CDR3 has 15 residues. As DNA, the CDR3 is TGTGCCTTTCCTAGGGGCGGCGGGGGGAACACTGAAGCTTTCTTT. This codes for CAFPRGGGGNTEAFF.

The CDR3 here is CASSRVAGEAFF. The CDR3 bases are TGTGCCAGCAGCAGAGTGGCAGGAGAAGCTTTCTTT. The rearrangement joins TRBV9 to TRBJ1-1; D is uncertain. V was shortened by 4 bases and J by 8 bases, with 12 bases between the two germline ends. CDR1 and CDR2 from the germline V gene are SGDLS and YYNGEE. The CDR3 is 12 residues long.